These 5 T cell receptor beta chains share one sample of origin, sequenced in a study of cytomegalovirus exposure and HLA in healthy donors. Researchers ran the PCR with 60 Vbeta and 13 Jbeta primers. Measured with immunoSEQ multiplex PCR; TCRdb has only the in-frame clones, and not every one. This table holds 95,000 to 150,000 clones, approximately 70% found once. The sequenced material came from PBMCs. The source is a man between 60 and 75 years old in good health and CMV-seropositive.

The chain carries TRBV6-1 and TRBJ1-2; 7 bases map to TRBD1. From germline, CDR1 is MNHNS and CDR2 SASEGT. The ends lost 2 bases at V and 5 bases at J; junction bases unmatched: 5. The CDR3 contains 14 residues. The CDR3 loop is CASSEPRGFYGYTF. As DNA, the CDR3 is TGTGCCAGCAGTGAACCCAGGGGGTTTTATGGCTACACCTTC.

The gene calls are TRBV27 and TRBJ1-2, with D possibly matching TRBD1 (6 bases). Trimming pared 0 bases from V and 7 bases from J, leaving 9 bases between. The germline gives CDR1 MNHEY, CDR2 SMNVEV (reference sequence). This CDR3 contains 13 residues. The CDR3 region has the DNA TGTGCCAGCAGTTTATCGGCAGGGGCTGGCTACACCTTC. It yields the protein CASSLSAGAGYTF.

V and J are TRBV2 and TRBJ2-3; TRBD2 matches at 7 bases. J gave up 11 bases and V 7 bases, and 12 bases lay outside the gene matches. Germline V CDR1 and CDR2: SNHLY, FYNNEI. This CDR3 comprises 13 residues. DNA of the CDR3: TGTGCCAGCACTACTTCCCGGGGGGTGGAGCAGTATTTT. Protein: CASTTSRGVEQYF.

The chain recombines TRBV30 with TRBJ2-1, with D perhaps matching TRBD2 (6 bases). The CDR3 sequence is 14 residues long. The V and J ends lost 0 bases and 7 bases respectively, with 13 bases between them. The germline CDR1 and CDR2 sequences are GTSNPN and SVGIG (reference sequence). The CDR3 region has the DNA TGTGCCTGGAGTGTACAGGCGGGGCCTAATGAGCAGTTCTTC. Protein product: CAWSVQAGPNEQFF.

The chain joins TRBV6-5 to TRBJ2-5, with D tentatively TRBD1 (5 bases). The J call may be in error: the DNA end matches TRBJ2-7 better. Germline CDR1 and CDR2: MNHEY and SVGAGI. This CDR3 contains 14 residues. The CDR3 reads CASSYWQGSYEQYF. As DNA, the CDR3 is TGTGCCAGCAGTTACTGGCAGGGCTCGTACGAGCAGTACTTC.